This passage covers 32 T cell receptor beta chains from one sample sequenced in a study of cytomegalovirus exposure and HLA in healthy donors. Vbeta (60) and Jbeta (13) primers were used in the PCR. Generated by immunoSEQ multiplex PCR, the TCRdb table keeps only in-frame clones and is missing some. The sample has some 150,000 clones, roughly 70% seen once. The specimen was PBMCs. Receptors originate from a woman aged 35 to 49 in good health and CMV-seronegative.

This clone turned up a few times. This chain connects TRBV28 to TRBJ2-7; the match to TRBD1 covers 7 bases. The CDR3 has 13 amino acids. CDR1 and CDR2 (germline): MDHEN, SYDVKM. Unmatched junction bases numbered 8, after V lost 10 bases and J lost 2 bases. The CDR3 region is CATKTQGPYEQYF. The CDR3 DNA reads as TGTGCCACCAAGACACAGGGGCCCTACGAGCAGTACTTC.

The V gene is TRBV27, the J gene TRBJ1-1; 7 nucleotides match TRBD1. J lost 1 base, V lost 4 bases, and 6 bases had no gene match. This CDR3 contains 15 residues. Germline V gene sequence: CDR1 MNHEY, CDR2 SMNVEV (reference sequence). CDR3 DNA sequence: TGTGCCAGCAGTTCAGGGACAGTCAAGAACACTGAAGCTTTCTTT. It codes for CASSSGTVKNTEAFF.

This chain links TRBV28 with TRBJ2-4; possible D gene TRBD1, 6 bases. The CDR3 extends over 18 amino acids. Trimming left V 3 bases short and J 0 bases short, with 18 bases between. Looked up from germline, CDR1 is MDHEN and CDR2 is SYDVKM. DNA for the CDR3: TGTGCCAGCAGTTTGTATAGAGGACAGCTTTTAGCCAAAAACATTCAGTACTTC. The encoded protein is CASSLYRGQLLAKNIQYF. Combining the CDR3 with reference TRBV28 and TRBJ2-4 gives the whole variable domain DVKVTQSSRYLVKRTGEKVFLECVQDMDHENMFWYRQDPGLGLRLIYFSYDVKMKEKGDIPEGYSVSREKKERFSLILESASTNQTSMYLCASSLYRGQLLAKNIQYFGAGTRLSVL.

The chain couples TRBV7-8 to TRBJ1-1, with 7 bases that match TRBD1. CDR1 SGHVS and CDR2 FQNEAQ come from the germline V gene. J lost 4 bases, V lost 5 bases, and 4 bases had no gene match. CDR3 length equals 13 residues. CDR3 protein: CASSRRQGTEAFF. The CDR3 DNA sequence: TGTGCCAGCAGCCGTCGACAGGGCACTGAAGCTTTCTTT.

For the CDR3, the DNA is TGTGCCAGCAGTCCAAGCACAGATACGCAGTATTTT. Its translation is CASSPSTDTQYF. The chain has TRBV27 and TRBJ2-3; no definite D call. The ends were cut back, 5 bases at V and 0 bases at J, with 3 bases in the middle. This CDR3 spans 12 amino acids. Germline CDR1 and CDR2: MNHEY and SMNVEV (reference sequence).

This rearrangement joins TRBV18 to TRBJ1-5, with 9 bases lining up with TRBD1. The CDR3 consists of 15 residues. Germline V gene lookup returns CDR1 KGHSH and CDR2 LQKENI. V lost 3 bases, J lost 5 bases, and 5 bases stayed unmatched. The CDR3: CASSPGTGKDQPQHF. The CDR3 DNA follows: TGTGCCAGCTCACCGGGGACAGGGAAGGATCAGCCCCAGCATTTT.

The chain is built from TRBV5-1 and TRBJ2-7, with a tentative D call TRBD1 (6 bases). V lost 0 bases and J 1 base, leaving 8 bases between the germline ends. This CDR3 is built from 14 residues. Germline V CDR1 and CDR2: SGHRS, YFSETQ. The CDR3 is CASSLEGGSYEQYF. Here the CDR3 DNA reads TGCGCCAGCAGCTTGGAAGGGGGATCCTACGAGCAGTACTTC.

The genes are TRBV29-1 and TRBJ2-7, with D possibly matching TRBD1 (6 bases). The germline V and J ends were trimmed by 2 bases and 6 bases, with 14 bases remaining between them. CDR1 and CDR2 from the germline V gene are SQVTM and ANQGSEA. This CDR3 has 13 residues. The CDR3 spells CSVENRVSAEQYF. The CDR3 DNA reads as TGCAGCGTTGAAAACAGGGTATCCGCCGAGCAGTACTTC.

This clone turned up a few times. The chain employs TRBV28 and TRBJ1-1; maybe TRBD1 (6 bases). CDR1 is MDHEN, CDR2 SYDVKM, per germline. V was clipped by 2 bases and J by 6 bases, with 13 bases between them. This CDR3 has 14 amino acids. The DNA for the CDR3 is TGTGCCAGCAGTTTACACCCCCAGGGGTCTGAAGCTTTCTTT. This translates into CASSLHPQGSEAFF.

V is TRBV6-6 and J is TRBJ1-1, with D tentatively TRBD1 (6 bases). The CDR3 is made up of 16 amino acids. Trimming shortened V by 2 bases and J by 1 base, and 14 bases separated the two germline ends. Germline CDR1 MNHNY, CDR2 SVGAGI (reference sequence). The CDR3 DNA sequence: TGTGCCAGCAGTTACGGGGGGGGCCTCTCGAACACTGAAGCTTTCTTT. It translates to CASSYGGGLSNTEAFF.

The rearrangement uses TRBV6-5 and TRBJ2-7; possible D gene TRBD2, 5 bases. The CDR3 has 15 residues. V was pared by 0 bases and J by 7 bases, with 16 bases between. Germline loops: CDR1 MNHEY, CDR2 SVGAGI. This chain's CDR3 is CASSYSRNGIWEQYF. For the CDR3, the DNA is TGTGCCAGCAGTTACTCGAGAAACGGGATATGGGAGCAGTACTTC.

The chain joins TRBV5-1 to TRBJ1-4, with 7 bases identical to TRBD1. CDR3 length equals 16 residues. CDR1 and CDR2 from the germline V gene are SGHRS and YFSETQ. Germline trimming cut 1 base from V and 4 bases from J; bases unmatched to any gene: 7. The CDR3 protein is CASSLQGQGDNEKLFF. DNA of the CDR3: TGCGCCAGCAGCTTGCAGGGGCAGGGGGATAATGAAAAACTGTTTTTT.

This CDR3 reads CASSMTEAYEQYF. DNA for the CDR3: TGCGCCAGCAGCATGACAGAAGCCTACGAGCAGTACTTC. V usage is TRBV5-1 and J usage is TRBJ2-7, with D possibly matching TRBD1 (5 bases). The germline CDR1 and CDR2 sequences are SGHRS and YFSETQ. V lost 4 bases and J 2 bases, leaving 10 bases between the germline ends. The CDR3 spans 13 residues.

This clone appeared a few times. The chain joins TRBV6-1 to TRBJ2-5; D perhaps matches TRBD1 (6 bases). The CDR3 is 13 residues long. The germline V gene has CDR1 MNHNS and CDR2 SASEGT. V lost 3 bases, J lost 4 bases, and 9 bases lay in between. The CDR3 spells CASSDWGPETQYF. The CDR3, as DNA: TGTGCCAGCAGTGATTGGGGGCCAGAGACCCAGTACTTC.

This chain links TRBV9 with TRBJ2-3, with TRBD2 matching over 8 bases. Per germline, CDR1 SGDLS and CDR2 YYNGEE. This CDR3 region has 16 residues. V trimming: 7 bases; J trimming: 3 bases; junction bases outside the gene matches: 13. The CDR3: CASGATGRGATDTQYF. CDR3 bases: TGTGCCAGCGGCGCTACCGGGCGGGGGGCGACAGATACGCAGTATTTT.

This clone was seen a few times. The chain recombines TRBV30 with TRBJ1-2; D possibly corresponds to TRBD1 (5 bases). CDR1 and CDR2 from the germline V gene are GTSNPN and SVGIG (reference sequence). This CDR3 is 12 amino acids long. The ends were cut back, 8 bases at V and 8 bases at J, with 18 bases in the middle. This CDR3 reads CALNRLVSGYTF. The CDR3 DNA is TGTGCCCTGAACAGGTTGGTTTCGGGCTACACCTTC.

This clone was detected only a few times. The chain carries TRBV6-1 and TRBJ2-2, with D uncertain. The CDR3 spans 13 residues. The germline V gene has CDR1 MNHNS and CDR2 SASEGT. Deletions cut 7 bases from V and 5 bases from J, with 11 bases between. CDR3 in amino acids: CASTPRVTGELFF. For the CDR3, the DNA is TGTGCCAGCACCCCCCGGGTTACCGGGGAGCTGTTTTTT.

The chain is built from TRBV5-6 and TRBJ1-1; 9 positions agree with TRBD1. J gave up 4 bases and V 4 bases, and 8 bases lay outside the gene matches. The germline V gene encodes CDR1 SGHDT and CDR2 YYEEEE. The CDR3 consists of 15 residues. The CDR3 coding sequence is TGTGCCAGCAGCGCGGGACAGGGACGAAGCACTGAAGCTTTCTTT. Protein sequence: CASSAGQGRSTEAFF.

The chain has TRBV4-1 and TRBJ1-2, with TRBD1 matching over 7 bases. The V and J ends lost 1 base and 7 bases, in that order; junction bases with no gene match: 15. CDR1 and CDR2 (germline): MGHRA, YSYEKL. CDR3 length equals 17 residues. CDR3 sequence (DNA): TGCGCCAGCAGCCAAGTAGGCCGGGCAGGGGGTACGGGTGGCTACACCTTC. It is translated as CASSQVGRAGGTGGYTF.

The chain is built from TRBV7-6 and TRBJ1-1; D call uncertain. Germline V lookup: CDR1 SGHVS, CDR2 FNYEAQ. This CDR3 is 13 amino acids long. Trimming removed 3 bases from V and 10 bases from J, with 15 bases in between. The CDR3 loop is CASSLARGGAAFF. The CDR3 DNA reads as TGTGCCAGCAGCTTGGCACGGGGAGGTGCAGCTTTCTTT.

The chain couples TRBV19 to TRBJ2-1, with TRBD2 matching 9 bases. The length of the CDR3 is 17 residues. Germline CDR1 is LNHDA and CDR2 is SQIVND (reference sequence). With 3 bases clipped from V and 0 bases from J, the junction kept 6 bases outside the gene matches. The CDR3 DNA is TGTGCCAGTAGTATTGTTAGCGGGAGCTACTCCTACAATGAGCAGTTCTTC. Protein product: CASSIVSGSYSYNEQFF. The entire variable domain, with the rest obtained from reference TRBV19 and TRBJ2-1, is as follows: DGGITQSPKYLFRKEGQNVTLSCEQNLNHDAMYWYRQDPGQGLRLIYYSQIVNDFQKGDIAEGYSVSREKKESFPLTVTSAQKNPTAFYLCASSIVSGSYSYNEQFFGPGTRLTVL.

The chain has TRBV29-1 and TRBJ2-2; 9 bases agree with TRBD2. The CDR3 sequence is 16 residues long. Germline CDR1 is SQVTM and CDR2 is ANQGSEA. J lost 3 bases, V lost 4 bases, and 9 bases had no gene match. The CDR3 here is CSVVLKREADTGELFF. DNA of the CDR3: TGCAGCGTTGTTCTTAAGCGGGAGGCGGACACCGGGGAGCTGTTTTTT.

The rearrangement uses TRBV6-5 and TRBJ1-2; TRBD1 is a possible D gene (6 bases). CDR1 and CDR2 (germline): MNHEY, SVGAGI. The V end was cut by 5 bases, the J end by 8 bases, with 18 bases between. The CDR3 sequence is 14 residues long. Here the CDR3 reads CASSPTGIGGGYTF. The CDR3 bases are TGTGCCAGCAGTCCCACAGGGATCGGCGGAGGCTACACCTTC.

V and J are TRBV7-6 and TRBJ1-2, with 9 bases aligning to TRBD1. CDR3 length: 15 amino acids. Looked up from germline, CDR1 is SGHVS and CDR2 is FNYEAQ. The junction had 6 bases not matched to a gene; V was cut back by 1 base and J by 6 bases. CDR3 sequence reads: CASSLGAQGADGYTF. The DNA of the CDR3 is TGTGCCAGCAGCTTAGGGGCACAGGGGGCAGATGGCTACACCTTC.

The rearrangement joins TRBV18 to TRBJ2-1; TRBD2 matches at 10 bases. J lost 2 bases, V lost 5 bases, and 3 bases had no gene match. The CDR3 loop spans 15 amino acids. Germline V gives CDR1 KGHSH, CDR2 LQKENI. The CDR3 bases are TGTGCCAGCTCAGTGCTAGCGGGAGCCTACAATGAGCAGTTCTTC. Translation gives CASSVLAGAYNEQFF.

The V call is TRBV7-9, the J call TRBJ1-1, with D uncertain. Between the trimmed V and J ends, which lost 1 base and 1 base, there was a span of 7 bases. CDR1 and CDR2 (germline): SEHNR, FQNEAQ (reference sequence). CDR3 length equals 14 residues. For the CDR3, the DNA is TGTGCCAGCAGCTTAGTAACTAAGAACACTGAAGCTTTCTTT. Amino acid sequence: CASSLVTKNTEAFF.

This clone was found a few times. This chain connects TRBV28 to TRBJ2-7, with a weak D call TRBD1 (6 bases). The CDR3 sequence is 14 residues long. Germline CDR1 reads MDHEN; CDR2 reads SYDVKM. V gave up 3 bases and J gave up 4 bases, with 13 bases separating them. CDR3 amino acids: CASSFLDSFYEQYF. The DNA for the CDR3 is TGTGCCAGCAGTTTTTTGGACAGTTTTTACGAGCAGTACTTC.

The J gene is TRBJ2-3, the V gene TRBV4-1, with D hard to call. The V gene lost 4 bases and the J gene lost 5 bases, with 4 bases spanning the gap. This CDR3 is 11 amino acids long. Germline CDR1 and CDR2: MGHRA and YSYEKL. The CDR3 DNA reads TGCGCCAGCAGCCCGGGAGATACGCAGTATTTT. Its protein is CASSPGDTQYF.

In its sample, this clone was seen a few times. The DNA for the CDR3 is TGTGCCAGCAGTGAGCAGGGTAACACTGAAGCTTTCTTT. Translated: CASSEQGNTEAFF. V gene TRBV6-1 combines with J gene TRBJ1-1, with D maybe TRBD1 (5 bases). The CDR3 length is 13 residues. Trimming stripped 3 bases from V and 2 bases from J, with 7 bases between. The V gene's germline CDR1 is MNHNS and CDR2 SASEGT.

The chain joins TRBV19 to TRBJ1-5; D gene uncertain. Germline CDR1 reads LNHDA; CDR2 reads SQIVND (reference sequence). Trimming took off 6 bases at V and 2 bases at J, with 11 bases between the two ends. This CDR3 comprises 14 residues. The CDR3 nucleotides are TGTGCCAGTAGCTGGAGTATAGGCAATCAGCCCCAGCATTTT. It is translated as CASSWSIGNQPQHF.

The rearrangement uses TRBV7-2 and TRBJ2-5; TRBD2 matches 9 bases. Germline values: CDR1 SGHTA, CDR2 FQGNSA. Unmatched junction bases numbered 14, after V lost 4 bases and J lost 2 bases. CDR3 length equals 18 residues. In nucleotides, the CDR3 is TGTGCCAGCAGCTCGGGTTGGCGGGAGGGAACAGATCAAGAGACCCAGTACTTC. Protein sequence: CASSSGWREGTDQETQYF.

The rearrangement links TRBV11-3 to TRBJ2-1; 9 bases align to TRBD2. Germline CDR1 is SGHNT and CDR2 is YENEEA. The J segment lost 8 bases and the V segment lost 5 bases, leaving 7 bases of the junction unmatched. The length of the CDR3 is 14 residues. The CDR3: CASSRGGRVDEQFF. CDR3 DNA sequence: TGTGCCAGCAGCCGTGGCGGGAGGGTGGATGAGCAGTTCTTC.